The 5 T cell receptor beta chains given below trace back to one sample, sequenced in a study of CD8 T cells in Susac syndrome (dated by TCRdb to the late 2010s). The library was built by means of the immunoSEQ multiplex PCR assay. RNA was extracted using the RNeasy kit, and about 0.5 to 1 microgram was reverse transcribed with random hexamers. Using fastp at Q25 and MiXCR, TCRdb reprocessed the public reads and kept productive beta chains. Rows with a matching CDR3 protein are joined into one entry that keeps the most common DNA and genes. The sample has 250,000 to 300,000 distinct CDR3 sequences on record, roughly 85% of them singletons. About 0.11% of the sample is held by the ten biggest clonotypes. Sequenced: CD8+ T cells from PBMCs. These receptors were taken from a human donor with multiple sclerosis.

The rearrangement uses TRBV15 and TRBJ2-1; D ambiguous. Germline lookup yields CDR1 LNHNV and CDR2 YYDKDF (reference sequence). The CDR3 consists of 13 residues. Trimming removed 0 bases from V and 7 bases from J, with 7 bases in between. CDR3 in DNA: TGTGCCACCAGCAGAGATACCAATAATGAGCAGTTCTTC. It yields the protein CATSRDTNNEQFF.

This rearrangement joins TRBV3-1 to TRBJ2-5; 7 positions agree with TRBD1. CDR1 is LGHDT, CDR2 YNNKEL, per germline (reference sequence). The CDR3 covers 19 residues. The trim removed 2 bases at V and 2 bases at J, leaving 17 bases unmatched. The CDR3 is CASSQPGTEGPPAQETQYF. The CDR3 nucleotides are TGTGCCAGCAGCCAACCTGGGACAGAAGGGCCTCCTGCGCAAGAGACCCAGTACTTC.

This chain uses TRBV10-3 with TRBJ2-7; 10 bases line up with TRBD1. CDR1 is ENHRY, CDR2 SYGVKD, per germline. Losses at the gene ends were 0 bases for V and 0 bases for J; bases not matched to a gene: 11. This CDR3 is built from 19 residues. The CDR3 sequence is CAISESIGRTGGLSYEQYF. The CDR3 region has the DNA TGTGCCATCAGTGAGTCGATTGGGAGGACAGGGGGTCTCTCCTACGAGCAGTACTTC.

The chain links TRBV28 to TRBJ1-5, with unresolved D. Per the germline V gene, CDR1 is MDHEN and CDR2 is SYDVKM. The CDR3 has 14 residues. Trimming pared 3 bases from V and 6 bases from J, leaving 12 bases between. The CDR3 spells CASSFEEVGQPQHF. DNA for the CDR3: TGTGCCAGCAGTTTTGAGGAGGTTGGTCAGCCCCAGCATTTT.

The chain employs TRBV25-1 and TRBJ1-2, with a tentative D call TRBD1 (6 bases). The CDR3 sequence is 13 residues long. The V end was cut by 6 bases, the J end by 7 bases, with 15 bases between. Per the germline V gene, CDR1 is MGHDK and CDR2 is SYGVNS. The CDR3 nucleotides are TGTGCCAGCAGGGAGGTCAGGGGTGGTGGCTACACCTTC. Encoded protein: CASREVRGGGYTF.